A single sample gave rise to the 7 T cell receptor beta chains below, sequenced in a study of T cells after yellow fever vaccination. Using its own MiXCR run on the 5' RACE reads, TCRdb lists one record per CDR3 protein. Counted here are 150,000 to 200,000 distinct CDR3 sequences, 11% occurring once; the ten biggest clones make up approximately 34%. Here the sequenced sample was CD8+ T cells sorted from PBMCs, taken 15 days after the yellow fever booster vaccination. These receptor sequences come from a man aged 18 to 30 who received the YFV17D yellow fever vaccine.

This chain connects TRBV4-1 to TRBJ1-2; D possibly corresponds to TRBD1 (6 bases). Germline-derived CDR1 and CDR2 are MGHRA and YSYEKL. This CDR3 is 15 amino acids long. Trimming pared 1 base from V and 8 bases from J, leaving 17 bases between. The CDR3 sequence is CASSQVTGGLLGYTF. In DNA, the CDR3 is TGCGCCAGCAGCCAAGTGACAGGTGGTCTTTTGGGCTACACCTTC.

This clonotype appeared many times. The rearrangement joins TRBV5-1 to TRBJ2-7; TRBD1 matches 12 bases. After removal of 4 bases from V and 5 bases from J, the junction contained 4 bases not matched to a gene. This CDR3 comprises 14 residues. Germline loops: CDR1 SGHRS, CDR2 YFSETQ. DNA for the CDR3: TGCGCCAGCAGCGCCGGGACAGGGGGCCACGAGCAGTACTTC. It encodes CASSAGTGGHEQYF.

The chain joins TRBV12-3 or TRBV12-4 to TRBJ1-5; the D is unclear. The V end lost 2 bases, the J end lost 11 bases, and 7 bases lay between the germline ends. The CDR3 spans 11 residues. CDR3 DNA: TGTGCCAGCAGTTTAACGGGAGCCCAGCATTTT. This sequence encodes CASSLTGAQHF.

This clonotype was seen a few times. This rearrangement joins TRBV28 to TRBJ2-5, with 8 bases matching TRBD1. Germline-derived CDR1 and CDR2 are MDHEN and SYDVKM. CDR3 length equals 16 residues. With 4 bases clipped from V and 3 bases from J, the junction kept 10 bases outside the gene matches. CDR3 in amino acids: CASSSLDRGLEETQYF. The CDR3 DNA is TGTGCCAGCAGTTCCCTAGACAGGGGCCTTGAAGAGACCCAGTACTTC.

The chain recombines TRBV4-1 with TRBJ2-3, with TRBD2 as a possible D gene (5 bases). V shed 4 bases and J shed 2 bases, with 13 bases lying between them. The length of the CDR3 is 15 residues. CDR1 MGHRA and CDR2 YSYEKL come from the germline V gene. As DNA, the CDR3 is TGCGCCAGCAGCCCCTTCGGCGGGTACACAGATACGCAGTATTTT. Protein product: CASSPFGGYTDTQYF.

This clonotype was counted only a few times. V is TRBV27 and J is TRBJ2-1; D gene unclear. Per the germline V gene, CDR1 is MNHEY and CDR2 is SMNVEV (reference sequence). Trimming took 4 bases from V and 1 from J, leaving 14 bases between them. This CDR3 has 16 amino acids. The CDR3 protein is CASSSNLVTSYNEQFF. CDR3 nucleotide sequence: TGTGCCAGCAGTTCCAATCTAGTTACGTCCTACAATGAGCAGTTCTTC.

The chain uses TRBV4-1 and TRBJ1-2; D is unclear. The germline V and J ends were trimmed by 1 base and 1 base, with 4 bases remaining between them. In germline, CDR1 is MGHRA, CDR2 YSYEKL. This CDR3 is 13 amino acids long. The DNA of the CDR3 is TGCGCCAGCAGCCAAGCTCTTAACTATGGCTACACCTTC. This sequence encodes CASSQALNYGYTF.